This TCR beta chain was found in a study of graft-versus-host responses after intestinal transplantation. Study at large: Each of the recipients got a multivisceral, liver-intestinal, or isolated intestinal transplant. Anti-thymocyte globulin induction was given to all recipients, followed by tacrolimus and steroids for roughly 3 years. Study findings and constraints: Ileal or blood samples showed some GvH clones first, and such clones were also found in recipient marrow. Early post-transplant HvG declines showed an association with peak circulating GvH clone levels.

On this clone itself: Its antigen is not known.

This CDR3 is built from 16 residues. The ends lost 3 bases at V and 3 bases at J; junction bases unmatched: 8. Germline-derived CDR1 and CDR2 are KGHSH and LQKENI. Sequencing used immunoSEQ multiplex PCR; TCRdb keeps in-frame clones, though not all of them. This table has roughly 90,000 clones, about 93% appearing once. This TCR came from a human donor who received an intestinal transplant. The chain recombines TRBV18 with TRBJ1-2, with TRBD1 identical over 9 bases. The sequencing used unstimulated CD8+ T cells sorted from spleen or lymph node cells, collected before intestinal transplant. The CDR3 protein is CASSPRGDREHYGYTF. CDR3 in DNA: TGTGCCAGCTCACCCAGAGGGGACAGGGAACACTATGGCTACACCTTC.